The subject of this entry is one T cell receptor beta chain. Its antigen is unidentified. The CDR3 loop spans 16 amino acids. V was trimmed by 4 bases and J by 8 bases, leaving 23 bases between them. Germline V gene lookup returns CDR1 KGHSH and CDR2 LQKENI. The entry originates in a study of T cell responses to AZD1222 COVID-19 vaccine. General study results and limits: Sampling captured repertoires only after the peak T cell response.

The repertoire was sequenced with immunoSEQ multiplex PCR; TCRdb's copy has only in-frame clones and lacks some. This sample contains around 140,000 clones. This sequence was found in an adult in good health. Sequenced input: peripheral blood. V gene TRBV18 combines with J gene TRBJ1-1, with D possibly TRBD1 on 5 matching bases. The CDR3 protein is CASSRFAGDAAGEAFF. Here the CDR3 DNA reads TGTGCCAGCTCACGCTTTGCCGGGGACGCGGCCGGAGAAGCTTTCTTT.